This entry is about one T cell receptor (beta chain). Its specificity is unknown. Assay: immunoSEQ multiplex PCR; the TCRdb copy retains only in-frame clones and omits some. The sample lists about 55,000 clones, around nine tenths occurring once. This sample is part of a study of T cell responses to AZD1222 COVID-19 vaccine. V lost 3 bases to trimming and J lost 2 bases; unmatched junction nucleotides: 8. Germline CDR1 SGHTA, CDR2 FQGNSA. The CDR3 sequence is 17 residues long. Study results and limitations: Within unmutated variant regions lay the reported targets of nearly half of spike-specific TCRs.

This receptor was taken from an adult in good health. V usage is TRBV7-2 and J usage is TRBJ2-7; TRBD2 matches at 12 bases. Material: peripheral blood, obtained on day 0 of AZD1222 vaccination. The CDR3 DNA reads as TGTGCCAGCAGCTTGAGTGCTAGCGGGGGGGCAACCTACGAGCAGTACTTC. Translation gives CASSLSASGGATYEQYF.